This is a list of T cell receptor beta chains from one sample in a study of T cell repertoires in cytomegalovirus infection. Antigens of these TCRs are unknown. Each CDR3 protein gets one entry after TCRdb re-called the reads with MiXCR. Found here are about 400,000 distinct CDR3 sequences, roughly a third of them singletons; the top ten hold about 14%. This specimen was cultured PBMCs, taken from culture after CMV antigen stimulation. The receptors originated from a human donor in good health (CMV status not recorded). Some clones in this sample may be carry-over from other donors' samples. The CDR3 runs from the conserved cysteine through the conserved F or W. Each record gives: V gene, D gene, J gene, clone size, CDR3 protein, CDR3 DNA. D genes are given only for firm matches. Only part of the rows carry a size: once, few, many, or a class if the clone is expanded.

V gene: TRBV5-1; D gene: NA; J gene: TRBJ1-1; clone size: NA; CDR3 protein: CASSLVGGEEAFF; CDR3 DNA: TGCGCCAGCAGCTTGGTGGGGGGGGAGGAAGCTTTCTTT
V gene: TRBV12-3/TRBV12-4; D gene: TRBD1; J gene: TRBJ2-7; clone size: NA; CDR3 protein: CASSSAPTGGSEQYF; CDR3 DNA: TGTGCCAGCAGTTCAGCCCCGACAGGGGGGTCCGAGCAGTACTTC
V gene: TRBV6-2/TRBV6-3; D gene: TRBD1; J gene: TRBJ1-1; clone size: NA; CDR3 protein: CASSSRDRAFF; CDR3 DNA: TGTGCCAGCAGTTCCCGGGACAGAGCTTTCTTT
V gene: TRBV7-8; D gene: NA; J gene: TRBJ2-6; clone size: NA; CDR3 protein: CASSLALGGSGANVLTF; CDR3 DNA: TGTGCCAGCAGCTTAGCCCTGGGAGGATCTGGGGCCAACGTCCTGACTTTC
V gene: TRBV29-1; D gene: NA; J gene: TRBJ2-5; clone size: few; CDR3 protein: CSVGFSYQETQYF; CDR3 DNA: TGCAGCGTTGGCTTCTCGTACCAAGAGACCCAGTACTTC
V gene: TRBV12-3/TRBV12-4; D gene: NA; J gene: TRBJ2-2; clone size: NA; CDR3 protein: CASSLAHRGPQGGELFF; CDR3 DNA: TGTGCCAGCAGTTTAGCGCATCGGGGGCCCCAGGGCGGGGAGCTGTTTTTT
V gene: TRBV7-9; D gene: TRBD1; J gene: TRBJ1-5; clone size: few; CDR3 protein: CASSTGTAHQPQHF; CDR3 DNA: TGTGCCAGCAGCACCGGGACAGCACATCAGCCCCAGCATTTT
V gene: TRBV7-6; D gene: TRBD1; J gene: TRBJ2-7; clone size: NA; CDR3 protein: CASSLADRVQQYF; CDR3 DNA: TGTGCCAGCAGCTTAGCCGACAGGGTCCAGCAGTACTTC
V gene: TRBV29-1; D gene: TRBD2; J gene: TRBJ2-1; clone size: NA; CDR3 protein: CSVSGRTRGEQFF; CDR3 DNA: TGCAGCGTTAGCGGGAGAACCCGAGGTGAGCAGTTCTTC
V gene: TRBV4-1; D gene: NA; J gene: TRBJ2-5; clone size: once; CDR3 protein: CASSQDRDFQETQYF; CDR3 DNA: TGCGCCAGCAGCCAAGATCGGGACTTTCAAGAGACCCAGTACTTC
V gene: TRBV24-1; D gene: NA; J gene: TRBJ1-2; clone size: NA; CDR3 protein: CATSDLWGNYGYTF; CDR3 DNA: TGTGCCACCAGTGATTTGTGGGGTAACTATGGCTACACCTTC
V gene: TRBV6-1; D gene: NA; J gene: TRBJ2-1; clone size: NA; CDR3 protein: CASVKRPTDTYNEQFF; CDR3 DNA: TGTGCCAGCGTTAAGCGACCGACAGATACCTACAATGAGCAGTTCTTC
V gene: TRBV27; D gene: TRBD2; J gene: TRBJ2-2; clone size: NA; CDR3 protein: CASSGTSGRRDTGELFF; CDR3 DNA: TGTGCCAGCAGTGGGACTAGCGGGAGGAGGGACACCGGGGAGCTGTTTTTT
V gene: TRBV4-1; D gene: TRBD1; J gene: TRBJ2-3; clone size: few; CDR3 protein: CASSQSQDRVPDTQYF; CDR3 DNA: TGCGCCAGCAGCCAATCCCAGGACAGGGTCCCCGATACGCAGTATTTT
V gene: TRBV7-2; D gene: NA; J gene: TRBJ2-3; clone size: many; CDR3 protein: CASSLGLPSTDTQYF; CDR3 DNA: TGTGCCAGCAGCTTAGGACTACCTAGCACAGATACGCAGTATTTT
V gene: TRBV24-1; D gene: TRBD1; J gene: TRBJ2-1; clone size: NA; CDR3 protein: CATGSGGQGWYNEQFF; CDR3 DNA: TGTGCCACCGGATCCGGAGGACAGGGATGGTACAATGAGCAGTTCTTC
V gene: TRBV28; D gene: TRBD2; J gene: TRBJ2-2; clone size: NA; CDR3 protein: CASSLSAGAGELFF; CDR3 DNA: TGTGCCAGCAGTTTAAGCGCGGGAGCTGGGGAGCTGTTTTTT
V gene: TRBV7-2; D gene: NA; J gene: TRBJ2-2; clone size: many; CDR3 protein: CASRRAQSTGELFF; CDR3 DNA: TGTGCCAGCAGGAGAGCCCAGAGCACCGGGGAGCTGTTTTTT
V gene: TRBV12-3/TRBV12-4; D gene: NA; J gene: TRBJ2-1; clone size: NA; CDR3 protein: CASSFKTPGPEQFF; CDR3 DNA: TGTGCCAGCAGTTTTAAGACCCCAGGACCTGAGCAGTTCTTC
V gene: TRBV19; D gene: TRBD1; J gene: TRBJ1-1; clone size: NA; CDR3 protein: CASRQQGASTEAFF; CDR3 DNA: TGTGCCAGTAGGCAACAGGGGGCGAGCACTGAAGCTTTCTTT
V gene: TRBV19; D gene: NA; J gene: TRBJ2-1; clone size: NA; CDR3 protein: CASSAGGKNEQFF; CDR3 DNA: TGTGCCAGTTCTGCAGGGGGGAAAAATGAGCAGTTCTTC
V gene: TRBV2; D gene: TRBD2; J gene: TRBJ2-1; clone size: NA; CDR3 protein: CASSEFGVAGGPRNEQFF; CDR3 DNA: TGTGCCAGCAGTGAATTCGGGGTAGCGGGAGGGCCTCGAAATGAGCAGTTCTTC
V gene: TRBV7-9; D gene: TRBD2; J gene: TRBJ2-1; clone size: NA; CDR3 protein: CASSETSGRSDEQFF; CDR3 DNA: TGTGCCAGCAGCGAGACTAGCGGGAGATCGGATGAGCAGTTCTTC
V gene: TRBV12-5; D gene: NA; J gene: TRBJ1-6; clone size: NA; CDR3 protein: CASGLATGYNSPLHF; CDR3 DNA: TGTGCTAGTGGTTTGGCCACAGGCTATAATTCACCCCTCCACTTT
V gene: TRBV27; D gene: NA; J gene: TRBJ1-4; clone size: NA; CDR3 protein: CASTLPPATNEKLFF; CDR3 DNA: TGTGCCAGCACCCTACCCCCTGCGACTAATGAAAAACTGTTTTTT
V gene: TRBV4-3; D gene: NA; J gene: TRBJ1-2; clone size: NA; CDR3 protein: CASSPSGGSNYGYTF; CDR3 DNA: TGCGCCAGCAGCCCGTCGGGGGGGTCTAACTATGGCTACACCTTC
V gene: TRBV5-5; D gene: NA; J gene: TRBJ1-5; clone size: few; CDR3 protein: CASSLAMSHLNNQPQHF; CDR3 DNA: TGTGCCAGCAGCTTGGCAATGTCCCACCTCAACAATCAGCCCCAGCATTTT
V gene: TRBV19; D gene: NA; J gene: TRBJ1-2; clone size: NA; CDR3 protein: CASSIDRPMGYTF; CDR3 DNA: TGTGCCAGTAGTATTGACAGGCCCATGGGCTACACCTTC
V gene: TRBV19; D gene: NA; J gene: TRBJ2-1; clone size: NA; CDR3 protein: CASSIDHGTVNEQFF; CDR3 DNA: TGTGCCAGTAGTATAGATCATGGGACCGTCAATGAGCAGTTCTTC
V gene: TRBV27; D gene: NA; J gene: TRBJ1-2; clone size: NA; CDR3 protein: CASSSWPASDLLFDGYTF; CDR3 DNA: TGTGCCAGCAGTTCTTGGCCAGCTAGCGATCTCTTATTTGATGGCTACACCTTC
V gene: TRBV7-2; D gene: TRBD2; J gene: TRBJ2-4; clone size: NA; CDR3 protein: CASSSIAGGFDKNIQYF; CDR3 DNA: TGTGCCAGCAGCTCGATAGCGGGGGGGTTTGACAAAAACATTCAGTACTTC
V gene: TRBV11-2; D gene: NA; J gene: TRBJ2-1; clone size: few; CDR3 protein: CASSSFREKHNEQFF; CDR3 DNA: TGTGCCAGCAGCTCGTTCCGGGAGAAGCACAATGAGCAGTTCTTC